Listed here are 8 T cell receptor beta chains from one sample, sequenced in a study of shared clonotypes between healthy human individuals. Only in-frame clones appear in the TCRdb table, and some are missing; sequencing was by immunoSEQ multiplex PCR. Among about 1.1 million clones listed, roughly 80% were seen once. Sequencing was performed on memory CD4+ T cells from PBMCs. Subset noted: CD45RA-negative fraction. These receptors were taken from a man aged 18 to 29 in good health. Some clones in this sample may be carry-over from other donors' samples.

This sequence joins TRBV2 and TRBJ2-5, with D possibly TRBD1 on 6 matching bases. The CDR3 runs 13 residues. V was clipped by 5 bases and J by 2 bases, with 9 bases between them. The V gene's germline CDR1 is SNHLY and CDR2 FYNNEI. DNA of the CDR3: TGTGCCAGCAGTCCGGACAGACAAGAGACCCAGTACTTC. Its translation is CASSPDRQETQYF.

DNA for the CDR3: TGTGCCAGCAGCTACCAGGGGGGTCAAGAGACCCAGTACTTC. Encoded protein: CASSYQGGQETQYF. The rearrangement uses TRBV7-2 and TRBJ2-5; D possibly corresponds to TRBD1 (7 bases). The CDR3 contains 14 residues. Germline assignment: CDR1 SGHTA and CDR2 FQGNSA. With 4 bases removed from V and 2 bases from J, the gap between germline ends came to 11 bases.

The CDR3 sequence is CASSIRGAGGNHYEQYF. The CDR3, as DNA: TGTGCCAGCAGCATAAGGGGGGCGGGAGGCAACCATTACGAGCAGTACTTC. V gene TRBV7-2 combines with J gene TRBJ2-7; 8 nucleotides align to TRBD2. The ends lost 5 bases at V and 4 bases at J; junction bases unmatched: 16. Germline V CDR1 and CDR2: SGHTA, FQGNSA. The CDR3 loop spans 17 amino acids.

The chain has TRBV7-2 and TRBJ1-2, with TRBD1 as a possible D gene (5 bases). Between the trimmed V and J ends, which lost 1 base and 8 bases, there was a span of 17 bases. Germline CDR1 is SGHTA and CDR2 is FQGNSA. The CDR3 is made up of 15 amino acids. Here the CDR3 reads CASSLGSGTIRGYTF. The CDR3 region has the DNA TGTGCCAGCAGCTTAGGATCGGGGACCATAAGGGGCTACACCTTC.

Only one count was recorded for this clone. The genes are TRBV7-3 and TRBJ2-2, with 9 bases lining up with TRBD2. Germline values: CDR1 SGHTA, CDR2 FQGTGA. Trimming took 5 bases from V and 0 from J; bases not matched to a gene: 4. The CDR3 totals 16 residues. This CDR3 reads CASSAGGPANTGELFF. DNA of the CDR3: TGTGCCAGCAGCGCGGGGGGGCCCGCGAACACCGGGGAGCTGTTTTTT.

This rearrangement joins TRBV19 to TRBJ2-5, with D possibly being TRBD1 or TRBD2 (6 bases each). Germline V gene lookup returns CDR1 LNHDA and CDR2 SQIVND (reference sequence). The CDR3 runs 14 residues. Trimming shortened V by 7 bases and J by 4 bases, and 16 bases separated the two germline ends. CDR3 residues: CASTPRGGLETQYF. The CDR3 DNA follows: TGTGCCAGTACCCCACGAGGGGGGTTAGAGACCCAGTACTTC.

This clone was picked up many times. This chain uses TRBV9 with TRBJ1-2, with 8 bases identical to TRBD1. V was pared by 4 bases and J by 8 bases, with 10 bases of the junction left unmatched. Germline CDR1 reads SGDLS; CDR2 reads YYNGEE. The CDR3 has 14 amino acids. In nucleotides, the CDR3 is TGTGCCAGCAGCCCCCGGACAGGGATCGACGGCTACACCTTC. Translating it yields CASSPRTGIDGYTF.

The gene calls are TRBV5-1 and TRBJ1-4; the match to TRBD1 covers 9 bases. The CDR3 contains 14 residues. CDR1 and CDR2 (germline): SGHRS, YFSETQ. Losses at the gene ends were 4 bases for V and 5 bases for J; bases not matched to a gene: 3. The CDR3 coding sequence is TGCGCCAGCAGCACCGGGACAGGGAATGAAAAACTGTTTTTT. Translating it yields CASSTGTGNEKLFF.